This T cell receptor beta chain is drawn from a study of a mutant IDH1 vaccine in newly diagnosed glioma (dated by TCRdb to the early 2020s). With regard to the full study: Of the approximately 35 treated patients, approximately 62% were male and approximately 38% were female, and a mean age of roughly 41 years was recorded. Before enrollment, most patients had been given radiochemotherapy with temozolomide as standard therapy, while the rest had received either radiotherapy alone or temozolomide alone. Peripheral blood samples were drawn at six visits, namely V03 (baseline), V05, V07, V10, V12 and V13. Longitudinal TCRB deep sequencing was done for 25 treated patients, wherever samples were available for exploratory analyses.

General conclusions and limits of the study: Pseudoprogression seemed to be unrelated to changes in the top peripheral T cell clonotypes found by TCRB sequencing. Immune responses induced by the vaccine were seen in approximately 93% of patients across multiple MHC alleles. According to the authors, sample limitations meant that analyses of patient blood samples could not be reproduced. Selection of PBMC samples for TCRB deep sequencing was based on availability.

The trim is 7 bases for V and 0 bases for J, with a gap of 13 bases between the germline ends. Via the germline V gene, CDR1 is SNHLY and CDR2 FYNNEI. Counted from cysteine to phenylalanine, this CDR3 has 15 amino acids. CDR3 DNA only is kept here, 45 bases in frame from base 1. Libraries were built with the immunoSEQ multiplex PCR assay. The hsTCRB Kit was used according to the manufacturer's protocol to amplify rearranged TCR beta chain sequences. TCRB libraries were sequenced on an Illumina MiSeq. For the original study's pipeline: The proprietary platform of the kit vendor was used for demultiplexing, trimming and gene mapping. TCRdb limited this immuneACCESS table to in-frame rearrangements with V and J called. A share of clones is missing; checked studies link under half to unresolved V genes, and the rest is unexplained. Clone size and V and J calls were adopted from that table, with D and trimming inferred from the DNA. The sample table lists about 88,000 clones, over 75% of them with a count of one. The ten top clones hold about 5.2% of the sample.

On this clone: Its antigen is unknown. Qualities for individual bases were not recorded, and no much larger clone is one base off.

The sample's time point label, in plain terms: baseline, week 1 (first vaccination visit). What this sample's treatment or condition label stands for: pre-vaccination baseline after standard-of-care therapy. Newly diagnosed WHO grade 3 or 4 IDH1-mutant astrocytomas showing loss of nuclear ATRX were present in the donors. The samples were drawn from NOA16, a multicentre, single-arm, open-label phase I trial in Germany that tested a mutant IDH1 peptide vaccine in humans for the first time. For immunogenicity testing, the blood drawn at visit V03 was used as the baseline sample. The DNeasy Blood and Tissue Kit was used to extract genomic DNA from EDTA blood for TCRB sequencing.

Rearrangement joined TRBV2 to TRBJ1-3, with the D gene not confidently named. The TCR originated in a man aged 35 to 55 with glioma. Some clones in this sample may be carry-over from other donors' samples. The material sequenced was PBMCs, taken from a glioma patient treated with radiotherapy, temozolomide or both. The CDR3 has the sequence CASKMTLNSGNTIYF. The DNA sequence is TGTGCCAGCAAGATGACGCTTAACTCTGGAAACACCATATATTTT.